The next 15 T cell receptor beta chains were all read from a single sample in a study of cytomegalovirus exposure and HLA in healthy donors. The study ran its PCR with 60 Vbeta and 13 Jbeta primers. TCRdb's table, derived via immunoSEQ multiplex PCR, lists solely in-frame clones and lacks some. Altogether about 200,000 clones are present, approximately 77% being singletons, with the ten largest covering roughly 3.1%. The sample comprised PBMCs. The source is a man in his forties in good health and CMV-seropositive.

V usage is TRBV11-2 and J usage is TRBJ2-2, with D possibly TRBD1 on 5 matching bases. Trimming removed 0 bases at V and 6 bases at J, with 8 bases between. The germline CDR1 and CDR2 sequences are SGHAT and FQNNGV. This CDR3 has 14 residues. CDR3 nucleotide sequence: TGTGCCAGCAGCTTAGACAGGGTCGCCGGGGAGCTGTTTTTT. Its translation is CASSLDRVAGELFF.

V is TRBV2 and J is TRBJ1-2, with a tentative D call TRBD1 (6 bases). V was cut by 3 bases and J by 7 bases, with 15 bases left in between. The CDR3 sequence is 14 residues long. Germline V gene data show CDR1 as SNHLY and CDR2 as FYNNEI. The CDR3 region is CASSDIQGIGGYTF. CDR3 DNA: TGTGCCAGCAGTGACATACAGGGAATTGGTGGCTACACCTTC.

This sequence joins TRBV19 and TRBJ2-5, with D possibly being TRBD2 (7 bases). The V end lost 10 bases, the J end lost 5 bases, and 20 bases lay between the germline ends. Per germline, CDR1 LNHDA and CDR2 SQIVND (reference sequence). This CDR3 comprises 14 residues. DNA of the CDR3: TGTGCCACCGGGGGGCAGGGCGGTTTGGAGACCCAGTACTTC. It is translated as CATGGQGGLETQYF.

The CDR3, as DNA: TGTGCCAGCAGCTTCGGGTCCTCTGGAAACACCATATATTTT. It yields the protein CASSFGSSGNTIYF. V usage is TRBV7-6 and J usage is TRBJ1-3; D is unclear. V lost 3 bases and J 0 bases, leaving 6 bases between the germline ends. Germline CDR1 reads SGHVS; CDR2 reads FNYEAQ. The CDR3 has 14 residues.

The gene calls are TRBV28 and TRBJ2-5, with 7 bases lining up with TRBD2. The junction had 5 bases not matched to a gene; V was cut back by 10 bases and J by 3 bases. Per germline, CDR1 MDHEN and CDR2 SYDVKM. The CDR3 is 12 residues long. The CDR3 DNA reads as TGTGCCACCGCTCGGGGGGAAGAGACCCAGTACTTC. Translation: CATARGEETQYF.

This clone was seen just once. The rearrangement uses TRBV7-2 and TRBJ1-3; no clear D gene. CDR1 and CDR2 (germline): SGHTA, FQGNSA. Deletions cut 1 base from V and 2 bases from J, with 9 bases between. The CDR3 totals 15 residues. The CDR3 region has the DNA TGTGCCAGCAGCTTAGTTCGGGAGGCTGGAAACACCATATATTTT. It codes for CASSLVREAGNTIYF.

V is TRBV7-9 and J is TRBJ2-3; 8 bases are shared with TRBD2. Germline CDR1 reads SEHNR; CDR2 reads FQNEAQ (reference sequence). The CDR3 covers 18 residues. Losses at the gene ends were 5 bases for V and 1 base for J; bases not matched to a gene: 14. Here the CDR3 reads CASSPTGLAGRGTDTQYF. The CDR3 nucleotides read TGTGCCAGCAGCCCCACCGGGCTAGCGGGTAGGGGCACAGATACGCAGTATTTT.

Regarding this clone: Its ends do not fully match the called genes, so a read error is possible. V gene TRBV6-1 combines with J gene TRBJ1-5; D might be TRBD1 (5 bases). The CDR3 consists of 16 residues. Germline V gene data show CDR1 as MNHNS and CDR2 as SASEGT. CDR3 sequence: CACSDPGGYSNQPQHF. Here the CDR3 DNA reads TGTGCCTGCAGTGACCCCGGGGGGTATAGCAATCAGCCCCAGCATTTT.

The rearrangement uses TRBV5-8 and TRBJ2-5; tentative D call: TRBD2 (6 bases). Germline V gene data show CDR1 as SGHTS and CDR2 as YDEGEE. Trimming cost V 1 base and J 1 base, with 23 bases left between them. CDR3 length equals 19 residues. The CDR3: CASSLLGRGGSPPQETQYF. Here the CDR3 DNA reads TGTGCCAGCAGCTTGCTGGGTCGGGGAGGCTCGCCCCCCCAAGAGACCCAGTACTTC.

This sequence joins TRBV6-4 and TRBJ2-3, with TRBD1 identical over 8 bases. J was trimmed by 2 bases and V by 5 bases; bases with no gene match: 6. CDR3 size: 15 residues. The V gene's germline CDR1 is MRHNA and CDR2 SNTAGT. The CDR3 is CASSRDRSYTDTQYF. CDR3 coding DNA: TGTGCCAGCAGTCGGGACAGGAGCTACACAGATACGCAGTATTTT.

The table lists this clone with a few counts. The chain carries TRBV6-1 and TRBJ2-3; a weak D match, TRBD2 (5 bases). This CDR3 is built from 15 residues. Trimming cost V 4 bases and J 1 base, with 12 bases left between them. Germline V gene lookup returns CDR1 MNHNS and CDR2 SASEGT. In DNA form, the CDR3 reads TGTGCCAGCAGTGTTGAGTGGCGGGGCACAGATACGCAGTATTTT. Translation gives CASSVEWRGTDTQYF.

The CDR3 region is CASSGRDRNQETQYF. The CDR3, as DNA: TGTGCCAGCAGCGGACGGGACAGGAACCAAGAGACCCAGTACTTC. V usage is TRBV5-4 and J usage is TRBJ2-5; TRBD1 aligns across 8 bases. This CDR3 region has 15 residues. V gave up 4 bases and J gave up 0 bases; unmatched junction bases: 5. CDR1 and CDR2 from the germline V gene are SGHNT and YYREEE (reference sequence).

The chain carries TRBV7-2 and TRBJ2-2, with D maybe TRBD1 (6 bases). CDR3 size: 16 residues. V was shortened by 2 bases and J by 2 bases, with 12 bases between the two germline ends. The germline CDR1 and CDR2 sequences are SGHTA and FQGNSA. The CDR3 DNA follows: TGTGCCAGCAGCTTATGGGACAACGCAAACACCGGGGAGCTGTTTTTT. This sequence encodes CASSLWDNANTGELFF.

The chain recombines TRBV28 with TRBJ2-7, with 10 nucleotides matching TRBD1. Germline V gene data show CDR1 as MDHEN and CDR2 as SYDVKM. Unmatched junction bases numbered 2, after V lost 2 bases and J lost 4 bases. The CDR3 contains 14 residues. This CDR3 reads CASSLGDRGYEQYF. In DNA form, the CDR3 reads TGTGCCAGCAGTTTAGGGGACAGGGGATACGAGCAGTACTTC.

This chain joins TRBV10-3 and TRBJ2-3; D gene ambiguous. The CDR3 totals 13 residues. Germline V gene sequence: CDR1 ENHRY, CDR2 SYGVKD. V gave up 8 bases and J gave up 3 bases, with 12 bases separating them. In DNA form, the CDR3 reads TGTGCCATCTCTAGTGTGAGGACAGATACGCAGTATTTT. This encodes CAISSVRTDTQYF.